This paragraph covers one T cell receptor (beta chain) sequence. What it binds is not known. Time point denoted: patch test 3, about 24 weeks after DPC sensitization. This sample's treatment: therapeutic diphenylcyclopropenone sensitization with weekly scalp DPC. This sample is part of a study of human T cells and chemical hapten exposure. With V trimmed by 11 bases and J by 7 bases, 10 bases remained unmatched. The CDR3 length is 14 residues. CDR1 and CDR2 (germline): WSHSY, SAAADI. TCRdb itself ran the RACE reads through MiXCR, one entry per CDR3 protein. The repertoire holds about 82,000 distinct CDR3 sequences, 10% to 15% seen once, with around 5.8% in the top ten. Study-wide points: The formation of large CDR3 similarity clusters by expanded TCRs significantly exceeded that of controls.

The chain has TRBV10-2 and TRBJ2-1; 11 bases are a match to TRBD2. Sequenced here: whole blood, sampled in connection with sensitization to the hapten diphenylcyclopropenone (DPC). The clonotype was recovered from a woman aged 45-59 years with alopecia areata. Some clones in this sample may be carry-over from other donors' samples. The CDR3 sequence: CAAATSGRLNEQFF. DNA of the CDR3: TGCGCCGCCGCCACTAGCGGGAGATTAAATGAGCAGTTCTTC.